The 10 T cell receptor beta chains below come from one sample, sequenced in a study of blood T cell repertoires in COVID-19. This table comes from immunoSEQ multiplex PCR, and its TCRdb copy is limited to in-frame clones, with some not included. The sample records fewer than 200,000 clones, around four fifths being singletons. Sequencing input: PBMCs or T cells enriched from blood (not recorded which). The receptors derive from a woman in her forties or fifties in a cohort exposed to, infected with or recovered from COVID-19 (not recorded which).

The V call is TRBV13, the J call TRBJ1-2, with TRBD1 identical over 12 bases. Unmatched junction bases numbered 10, after V lost 5 bases and J lost 6 bases. Germline loops: CDR1 PRHDT, CDR2 FYEKMQ (reference sequence). The CDR3 spans 16 residues. The CDR3 nucleotides read TGTGCCAGCAGCACCACCGGGACAGGGGGCGAAAATGGCTACACCTTC. This sequence encodes CASSTTGTGGENGYTF. The full variable domain, rest sourced from reference TRBV13 and TRBJ1-2, is AAGVIQSPRHLIKEKRETATLKCYPIPRHDTVYWYQQGPGQDPQFLISFYEKMQSDKGSIPDRFSAQQFSDYHSELNMSSLELGDSALYFCASSTTGTGGENGYTFGSGTRLTVV.

The sample holds a few counts of this clone. The V gene is TRBV11-2, the J gene TRBJ1-5, with D possibly TRBD1 on 5 matching bases. Per the germline V gene, CDR1 is SGHAT and CDR2 is FQNNGV. V lost 2 bases and J lost 5, with 7 bases in between. This CDR3 is 13 amino acids long. As DNA, the CDR3 is TGTGCCAGCAGCTTATCCAGGGATCAGCCCCAGCATTTT. Protein product: CASSLSRDQPQHF.

The rearrangement uses TRBV7-9 and TRBJ1-4; possible D gene TRBD1, 5 bases. Germline values: CDR1 SEHNR, CDR2 FQNEAQ (reference sequence). Trimming removed 5 bases from V and 0 bases from J, with 13 bases in between. The CDR3 has 16 residues. The CDR3 reads CASSPPQGTTNEKLFF. The CDR3 DNA reads TGTGCCAGCAGCCCCCCCCAGGGTACAACTAATGAAAAACTGTTTTTT. Filled out from reference TRBV7-9 and TRBJ1-4, the complete variable domain reads DTGVSQNPRHKITKRGQNVTFRCDPISEHNRLYWYRQTLGQGPEFLTYFQNEAQLEKSRLLSDRFSAERPKGSFSTLEIQRTEQGDSAMYLCASSPPQGTTNEKLFFGSGTQLSVL.

This clone occurred once. The CDR3, as DNA: TGTGCCTGGAGACCTACAAGGGACAGGGAGAACACCGGGGAGCTGTTTTTT. Translated: CAWRPTRDRENTGELFF. The genes are TRBV30 and TRBJ2-2; TRBD1 agrees at 9 bases. V lost 3 bases, J lost 1 base, and 9 bases stayed unmatched. There are 17 residues in the CDR3. Germline CDR1 is GTSNPN and CDR2 is SVGIG (reference sequence). Full variable domain (rest looked up from reference TRBV30 and TRBJ2-2): SQTIHQWPATLVQPVGSPLSLECTVEGTSNPNLYWYRQAAGRGLQLLFYSVGIGQISSEVPQNLSASRPQDRQFILSSKKLLLSDSGFYLCAWRPTRDRENTGELFFGEGSRLTVL.

The gene calls are TRBV6-4 and TRBJ1-6, with 10 bases that match TRBD1. J lost 7 bases, V lost 6 bases, and 12 bases had no gene match. The CDR3 is 17 residues long. CDR1 and CDR2 from the germline V gene are MRHNA and SNTAGT. CDR3 in amino acids: CASRASGTGVGNSPLHF. CDR3 nucleotide sequence: TGTGCCAGCAGAGCATCCGGGACAGGGGTTGGAAATTCACCCCTCCACTTT.

The gene calls are TRBV9 and TRBJ2-3; 8 bases fit TRBD2. This CDR3 has 15 residues. Germline V lookup: CDR1 SGDLS, CDR2 YYNGEE. The J segment lost 5 bases and the V segment lost 2 bases, leaving 7 bases of the junction unmatched. CDR3: CASSVASGGGDTQYF. CDR3 nucleotide sequence: TGTGCCAGCAGCGTGGCCTCCGGGGGGGGAGATACGCAGTATTTT.

The rearrangement uses TRBV5-3 and TRBJ2-1; no clear D gene. TRBV5-3 is placed among ORFs of uncertain function. The CDR3 totals 16 residues. The V gene lost 2 bases and the J gene lost 0 bases, with 12 bases spanning the gap. The CDR3 sequence is CARSFTYPSSYNEQFF. CDR3 in DNA: TGTGCCAGAAGCTTCACCTATCCAAGCTCCTACAATGAGCAGTTCTTC.

The chain combines TRBV14 with TRBJ1-2; TRBD1 aligns across 11 bases. The CDR3 runs to 15 residues. V shed 4 bases, J shed 8 bases, and the junction held 9 bases outside the gene matches. The germline gives CDR1 SGHDN, CDR2 FVKESK. The CDR3 loop reads CASSPRTGGGSGYTF. DNA for the CDR3: TGTGCCAGCAGCCCCCGGACAGGGGGCGGTTCGGGCTACACCTTC.

J is TRBJ2-1 and V is TRBV28, with 11 nucleotides matching TRBD2. The CDR3 runs 15 residues. J lost 4 bases, V lost 6 bases, and 5 bases had no gene match. CDR1 is MDHEN, CDR2 SYDVKM, per germline. For the CDR3, the DNA is TGTGCCAGCAGCCGCACTAGCGGGAGTTACAATGAGCAGTTCTTC. Protein: CASSRTSGSYNEQFF.

This clone was found many times. This chain links TRBV2 with TRBJ2-7; TRBD1 matches 7 bases. J was trimmed by 2 bases and V by 8 bases; bases with no gene match: 12. The CDR3 extends over 15 amino acids. CDR1 is SNHLY, CDR2 FYNNEI, per germline. CDR3 in amino acids: CASQETTGTAYEQYF. CDR3 nucleotides: TGTGCCAGCCAGGAGACGACCGGGACAGCCTACGAGCAGTACTTC.